This is a list of T cell receptor beta chains from one sample in a study of cytomegalovirus exposure and HLA in healthy donors. Some clones are missing from TCRdb's copy, which holds only in-frame ones; the method was immunoSEQ multiplex PCR. The sample lists 150,000 or so clones; 82% were seen once. Sequencing was performed on PBMCs. These receptors were collected from a woman aged 45-60 years in good health and CMV-seropositive. Each CDR3 is given with its conserved first and last residue. The order of the fields is clone size, D gene, J gene, V gene, CDR3 DNA, CDR3 protein. The D gene is left open where the match is weak. Clone sizes are given selectively: once, few, many, or a class where the clone is expanded.

>.|.|TRBJ1-4|TRBV7-2
TGTGCCAGCAGCTTACAGGCTAATGAAAAACTGTTTTTT
CASSLQANEKLFF
>few|TRBD1|TRBJ2-7|TRBV10-1
TGCGCCAGCAGTGAGACACCCGCAGGGGGTGGGAAGGACGAGCAGTACTTC
CASSETPAGGGKDEQYF
>.|TRBD2|TRBJ2-3|TRBV4-3
TGCGCCAGCAGCCCCACAGGGAGGACTAGCCCTCGCCTCACAGATACGCAGTATTTT
CASSPTGRTSPRLTDTQYF
>once|TRBD1|TRBJ2-7|TRBV6-1
TGTGCCAGCAGTCAAGGGGACAGCCTAAGTTACGAGCAGTACTTC
CASSQGDSLSYEQYF
>few|.|TRBJ1-3|TRBV27
TGTGCCAGCAGTCTCAGATCCGGAAACACCATATATTTT
CASSLRSGNTIYF
>few|.|TRBJ2-7|TRBV9
TGTGCCAGCAGCAGAATCTCCGGGGGCGAGCAGTACTTC
CASSRISGGEQYF
>.|.|TRBJ2-2|TRBV2
TGTGCCAGCAGTGGGAGCAGCAATGTAGGGGGCACCGGGGAGCTGTTTTTT
CASSGSSNVGGTGELFF
>few|.|TRBJ2-1|TRBV5-4
TGTGCCAGCAGCTTGTACTATCAGAATGAGCAGTTCTTC
CASSLYYQNEQFF
>.|.|TRBJ1-6|TRBV5-6
TGTGCCAGCAGCTTTAGGACAGCCAATTCACCCCTCCACTTT
CASSFRTANSPLHF
>.|.|TRBJ2-6|TRBV4-3
TGCGCCAGCAGCGGGTGGACAGGGGCCAACGTCCTGACTTTC
CASSGWTGANVLTF
>.|TRBD1|TRBJ2-1|TRBV10-1
TGCGCCAGCAGCTCCGGGACAGGGGGCTTCAATGAGCAGTTCTTC
CASSSGTGGFNEQFF
>.|.|TRBJ1-5|TRBV4-1
TGCGCCAGCAGCCAAGGATCGGAGGCGATCAGCCGGCCCCAGCATTTT
CASSQGSEAISRPQHF
>.|TRBD1|TRBJ2-3|TRBV30
TGTGCCCTCGAAACAGGGGGCGCAGATACGCAGTATTTT
CALETGGADTQYF
>once|.|TRBJ1-1|TRBV9
TGTGCCAGCGCGGGGGGGAACACTGAAGCTTTCTTT
CASAGGNTEAFF
>.|.|TRBJ1-4|TRBV5-1
TGCGCCAGCAGCTTCGGGGGGATTAATGAAAAACTGTTTTTT
CASSFGGINEKLFF
>.|.|TRBJ2-7|TRBV7-9
TGTGCCAGCAGCTTAAAAGGGAGCGAGCAGTACTTC
CASSLKGSEQYF
>.|TRBD1|TRBJ1-4|TRBV5-1
TGCGCCAGCAGCAAACAGACAGGGGGAATTAATGAAAAACTGTTTTTT
CASSKQTGGINEKLFF
>.|.|TRBJ1-1|TRBV28
TGTGCCAGCAACAACCCAGAGGCCGCTGAAGCTTTCTTT
CASNNPEAAEAFF
>once|TRBD1|TRBJ1-1|TRBV7-6
TGTGCCAGCAGCTGGCGACAGGGGGCGAGCACTGAAGCTTTCTTT
CASSWRQGASTEAFF
>once|.|TRBJ1-2|TRBV10-3
TGTGCCATCAGTGGGGTGGGCTTTTTCCAGTATGGCTACACCTTC
CAISGVGFFQYGYTF
>few|.|TRBJ1-1|TRBV7-2
TGTGCCAGCAGCTTGTTTTTAGGGACAGAAGCTTTCTTT
CASSLFLGTEAFF
>.|TRBD2|TRBJ2-7|TRBV5-4
TGTGCCAGCAGCTTGGGGACTAGCGGGGGGGGCCCCTACGAGCAGTACTTC
CASSLGTSGGGPYEQYF
>.|TRBD2|TRBJ2-7|TRBV2
TGTGCCAGCAGAACTAGCGGGCGTTCCTACGAGCAGTACTTC
CASRTSGRSYEQYF
>.|.|TRBJ1-4|TRBV19
TGTGCCAGTAGTATAATCCCCCGACAGGCTGCAACTAATGAAAAACTGTTTTTT
CASSIIPRQAATNEKLFF
>once|TRBD1|TRBJ1-2|TRBV11-2
TGTGCCAGCAGCCCGACAGGGAAAATCTATGGCTACACCTTC
CASSPTGKIYGYTF
>.|TRBD1|TRBJ2-4|TRBV10-1
TGCGCCAGCAGTGAGTCTCGAGGGGGCAGGAACATTCAGTACTTC
CASSESRGGRNIQYF
>.|.|TRBJ2-2|TRBV6-5
TGTGCCAGCAGTTACGGGGTAGCGACCACCGGGGAGCTGTTTTTT
CASSYGVATTGELFF
>.|.|TRBJ1-5|TRBV7-2
TGTGCTAGCAGCCCTTTGGGGCCCAATCAGCCCCAGCATTTT
CASSPLGPNQPQHF
>few|TRBD2|TRBJ2-3|TRBV7-2
TGTGCCAGCAGCTTTCTCCCAGCGGGGGGACGCACAGATACGCAGTATTTT
CASSFLPAGGRTDTQYF
>.|.|TRBJ2-3|TRBV25-1
TGTGCCAGCAGTGAAAAACAGGGAGAAGATACGCAGTATTTT
CASSEKQGEDTQYF
>.|TRBD1|TRBJ1-6|TRBV19
TGTGCCAGTAGTATAGCCTCGGACAGGGGGAATTCACCCCTCCACTTT
CASSIASDRGNSPLHF
>once|.|TRBJ1-3|TRBV12-2
TGTGCAAGTCGCCCTTCCAGGGGGCCTGGAAACACCATATATTTT
CASRPSRGPGNTIYF
>once|TRBD2|TRBJ2-7|TRBV7-2
TGTGCCAGCAGCGGTAGCGGGGGGTCCGAGCAGTACTTC
CASSGSGGSEQYF
>.|.|TRBJ1-2|TRBV7-2
TGTGCCAGCAGTCTCACAGCTTCTAACTATGGCTACACCTTC
CASSLTASNYGYTF
>few|.|TRBJ2-1|TRBV6-6
TGTGCCAGCAGTAAGATAGGGGAAAACAATGAGCAGTTCTTC
CASSKIGENNEQFF
>once|.|TRBJ2-7|TRBV6-1
TGTGCCATCAGTATGACAGATTCCTACGAGCAGTACTTC
CAISMTDSYEQYF
>once|TRBD2|TRBJ2-1|TRBV19
TGTGCCAGTAGTATAAGCGGGGGGGCGAATGAGCAGTTCTTC
CASSISGGANEQFF
>.|.|TRBJ1-1|TRBV29-1
TGCAGCGTTCGAGCCCCCCTTCGGCCGGGACACAACACTGAAGCTTTCTTT
CSVRAPLRPGHNTEAFF
>.|TRBD2|TRBJ2-1|TRBV7-2
TGTGCCAGCTCGCGGGGGGGCCTCTCCTACAATGAGCAGTTCTTC
CASSRGGLSYNEQFF
>once|TRBD2|TRBJ2-3|TRBV5-6
TGTGCCAGCAGCTTGGGTAGCGGGTTCACAGATACGCAGTATTTT
CASSLGSGFTDTQYF
>.|TRBD2|TRBJ2-7|TRBV2
TGTGCCACGACGGGGGGGACCCTTACCTACGAGCAGTACTTC
CATTGGTLTYEQYF
>.|TRBD2|TRBJ2-1|TRBV9
TGTGCCAGCAGCGTCCTTCTCGGGGGGGCCTACAATGAGCAGTTCTTC
CASSVLLGGAYNEQFF
>.|TRBD1|TRBJ2-7|TRBV28
TGTGCCAGCGAGACAGGGTCCTACGAGCAGTACTTC
CASETGSYEQYF
>.|TRBD1|TRBJ1-2|TRBV7-2
TGTGCCAGCAGCGGGGGACAGGGGGAATATGGCTACACCTTC
CASSGGQGEYGYTF
>once|.|TRBJ1-3|TRBV4-3
TGCGCCAGCAGCCAAGAAGGGGATGGAAACACCATATATTTT
CASSQEGDGNTIYF
>few|.|TRBJ1-6|TRBV19
TGTGCCAGTCACGAGACACTTAATTCACCCCTCCACTTT
CASHETLNSPLHF
>few|.|TRBJ2-3|TRBV4-1
TGCGCCAGCAGCCAAGATGGAAGACAGATCAGCACAGATACGCAGTATTTT
CASSQDGRQISTDTQYF
>.|.|TRBJ1-5|TRBV2
TGTGCCAGCAGTGAAAGCAGGGGTAGCAATCAGCCCCAGCATTTT
CASSESRGSNQPQHF
>.|.|TRBJ1-2|TRBV5-4
TGTGCCAGCAGCTTGGTAGCGACCTATGGCTACACCTTC
CASSLVATYGYTF
>.|.|TRBJ2-7|TRBV30
TGTGCCTGGAGTGTACAGGTTTCCTACGAGCAGTACTTC
CAWSVQVSYEQYF
>.|.|TRBJ2-5|TRBV2
TGTGCCAGCAGTGCGGACTCCAGAGAGACCCAGTACTTC
CASSADSRETQYF
>.|.|TRBJ1-1|TRBV29-1
TGCAGCGTTGGGTCAGAAATGAACACTGAAGCTTTCTTT
CSVGSEMNTEAFF
>.|TRBD1|TRBJ2-3|TRBV7-9
TGTGCCAGCAGTTCAAAACCGGGACAGGCTACAGATACGCAGTATTTT
CASSSKPGQATDTQYF
>.|.|TRBJ2-3|TRBV9
TGTGCCAGCAGCCTTGGGAGCCCCCAAGGCTCAGATACGCAGTATTTT
CASSLGSPQGSDTQYF
>.|.|TRBJ2-5|TRBV5-1
TGCGCCAGCAGCTTGGGTGTCGGGGACTTTCAAGAGACCCAGTACTTC
CASSLGVGDFQETQYF
>.|TRBD1|TRBJ1-5|TRBV19
TGTGCCAGTACCCCGACAGGGAGAAAGAATCAGCCCCAGCATTTT
CASTPTGRKNQPQHF
>.|.|TRBJ2-1|TRBV6-6
TGTGCCAGCTCCCGGCAGGGTGGGGTGGATGAGCAGTTCTTC
CASSRQGGVDEQFF
>.|.|TRBJ1-5|TRBV7-9
TGTGCCAGCAGCTTAAACCAGGATCAGCCCCAGCATTTT
CASSLNQDQPQHF